This T cell receptor (beta chain) was found in a study of shared clonotypes between healthy human individuals. CD45RO negativity and positive selection for CCR7 defined naive CD8 cells, a population that excluded terminally differentiated effector memory CD45RA+ cells. The table came from immunoSEQ multiplex PCR; TCRdb's copy has only in-frame clones and leaves some out. The sample has roughly 1,800,000 clones; roughly 94% are singletons. CDR3 length: 14 amino acids. Germline V gene sequence: CDR1 SQVTM, CDR2 ANQGSEA. V lost 5 bases to trimming and J lost 0 bases; unmatched junction nucleotides: 3. The rearrangement links TRBV29-1 to TRBJ1-2, with 10 bases lining up with TRBD1. The sequence was collected from a man between 18 and 35 years old in good health. Input material: naive CD8+ T cells sorted from blood. CDR3 nucleotide sequence: TGCAGCGTTAGGACAGGGGGACCTAACTATGGCTACACCTTC. Translation: CSVRTGGPNYGYTF.